This T cell receptor beta chain is drawn from a study of PD-L1 blockade in urothelial cancer (dated by TCRdb to the late 2010s). Background on the whole study: Therapy was started in the mid-2010s for all patients, and atezolizumab 1,200 mg was administered intravenously every 3 weeks. An ECOG performance status of 0 or 1 was recorded for the patients, and 0 to 3 prior chemotherapy regimens had been received by the patients. About 90% of the roughly 30 patients were identified as males with urothelial cancer of bladder origin, and a prior smoking history was reported by 18 of 29 patients. Pretreatment tumor samples and matched peripheral blood, collected serially before and after atezolizumab treatment, underwent TCR sequencing. Blood samples gave median yields of roughly 150,000 T cells and around 88,000 unique TCRs, along with a median clonality of 0.080. The study, an exploratory multi-omic analysis, examined somatic, immune and clinical correlates of response to PD-L1 blockade with atezolizumab in urothelial cancer. Progression-free survival longer than 6 months counted as durable clinical benefit, and TCR features were additionally tested against both progression-free and overall survival. Whole exome sequencing and RNA sequencing of pretreatment tumors were performed alongside TCR sequencing in the same patients. Durable clinical benefit was achieved by nine patients but not by the remaining 20. Pretreatment blood TCR-seq was available for 30 or so patients, at least one posttreatment blood collection was obtained for approximately 25 patients, and tumor TCR-seq was available for approximately 25 patients. Blood samples were analyzed at 3 weeks after treatment start (second dose) and at 6 weeks after treatment start. Overall study results and their limits: Patients with durable benefit showed greater expansion of tumor-associated TCR clones in peripheral blood 3 weeks after starting treatment (n of about 20, p = 0.022). Small sample size (n ≈ 28) and many exploratory analyses mean the results are intended to be hypothesis-generating. A pretreatment peripheral blood TCR clonality below the median was linked to improved progression-free and overall survival.

A total of roughly 30 patients with locally advanced or metastatic urothelial carcinoma, treated at Memorial Sloan Kettering on a trial protocol, made up the cohort. Peripheral blood mononuclear cells were collected pretreatment and during treatment, with between 1 and 8 total time points per patient. The Qiagen DNeasy Blood extraction kit was used to purify genomic DNA from total PBMCs and tumor samples. Collected pretreatment and during treatment, PBMCs were isolated and stored as previously described. CDR1 and CDR2 were assigned from the germline V gene as MGHRA and YSYEKL. The germline ends are 17 bases apart after V is trimmed by 0 bases and J by 1 base. Spanning cysteine to phenylalanine, the CDR3 consists of 18 amino acids. Solely the CDR3 DNA is kept, with 54 bases framed from the first base. This clone appeared once. What this receptor recognizes is not known. One base away there is no much larger clone; base qualities are not given.

Each PCR received spiked-in synthetic TCR analog templates so that absolute template abundance could be estimated from read counts. The immunoSEQ assay used bias-controlled V and J gene primers to amplify TCRbeta CDR3 regions from genomic DNA. Sequencing of rearranged TCRbeta segments was done at approximately 20X coverage. In the source study's methods: Sequencing errors were corrected by clustering, and CDR3s were annotated against IMGT so that V, D and J genes could be assigned. Out-of-frame and stop-codon sequences were excluded, and only productive TCRbeta rearrangements were used in downstream analyses. To compute clonality, Shannon entropy was normalized by the log of the number of unique productive sequences and then subtracted from one. Clones differing between time points or between blood and tumor were identified by Fisher's exact test with Benjamini-Hochberg correction at adjusted p below 0.01. The clones in this table, taken by TCRdb from immuneACCESS, are in-frame only. Not every clone is retained; where verified, under half of the shortfall comes from an unresolved V gene, and the cause of the rest is unknown. V and J calls and clone size are as listed in that table; D and trimming were resolved from the DNA. In this sample the table shows 56,000 or so clones, more than 70% of which occur a single time. The top ten clonotypes cover roughly 2.8% of the sample.

This receptor was taken from a man in his fifties with urothelial cancer. The sample in question was PBMCs, obtained around atezolizumab (anti-PD-L1) treatment. This receptor chain uses TRBV4-1 and TRBJ2-3; TRBD2 is possibly the D segment (5 matching bases). CDR3 protein: CASSQDKFGLARTDTQYF. The nucleotide sequence is given as TGCGCCAGCAGCCAAGATAAGTTTGGGTTAGCGCGCACAGATACGCAGTATTTT.